This TCR beta chain was documented in a study of blood T cell repertoires in COVID-19. On the study more broadly: The United States, Italy and Spain were the sources of the acute and convalescent COVID-19 samples.

TCRdb's table, derived via immunoSEQ multiplex PCR, lists solely in-frame clones and lacks some. The table records 150,000 to 200,000 clones, about 82% of them present only once. The CDR3 consists of 14 residues. Germline V lookup: CDR1 KGHSH, CDR2 LQKENI. Trimming pared 2 bases from V and 2 bases from J, leaving 9 bases between. V is TRBV18 and J is TRBJ1-2, with D perhaps TRBD1 (5 bases). Sequenced input: PBMCs or T cells enriched from blood (not recorded which). The source is a woman aged 25 to 39 who had recovered from COVID-19. CDR3 amino acids: CASSPNSGNYGYTF. The CDR3 region has the DNA TGTGCCAGCTCACCAAACTCAGGGAACTATGGCTACACCTTC.